These T cell receptor beta chains were read from a single sample in a study of blood T cell repertoires in COVID-19. TCRdb's table, derived via immunoSEQ multiplex PCR, lists solely in-frame clones and lacks some. The sample holds 100,000 to 150,000 clones, 55% to 75% seen once. Sequencing was carried out using peripheral blood. These receptors were collected from a woman aged 70-85 years with acute or convalescent COVID-19. CDR3s include the opening cysteine and the closing phenylalanine or tryptophan. The order of the fields is clone size, D gene, V gene, J gene, CDR3 DNA, CDR3 protein. The D gene is left open where the match is weak. The size entry is marked missing in some rows and otherwise reads once, few, many or a size class.

-	TRBD1	TRBV6-5	TRBJ1-6	TGTGCCAGCAGTTACTCGACAGGGGGATTATCACCCCTCCACTTT	CASSYSTGGLSPLHF
few	-	TRBV4-2	TRBJ1-1	TGTGCCAGCAGCCAAGGATGGGGCCTTTTGAACACTGAAGCTTTCTTT	CASSQGWGLLNTEAFF
few	-	TRBV6-2/TRBV6-3	TRBJ1-2	TGTGCCAGCAGCTGGGGCGGAAACTATGGCTACACCTTC	CASSWGGNYGYTF
-	-	TRBV5-8	TRBJ1-2	TGTGCCAGCAGCTTGAGGGGAGGAGACTATGGCTACACCTTC	CASSLRGGDYGYTF
-	TRBD2	TRBV27	TRBJ2-3	TGTGCCAGCACCGAACCCGGACTAGCGGGGGGTAGGGTCGCGCAGTATTTT	CASTEPGLAGGRVAQYF
-	TRBD1	TRBV6-6	TRBJ1-6	TGTGCCAGCAGCGCCCCGGGACAGGGAAATTCACCCCTCCACTTT	CASSAPGQGNSPLHF
-	TRBD2	TRBV7-2	TRBJ2-5	TGTGCCAGCAGCTTAGTGATGAGGACTAGCTCGGAGACCCAGTACTTC	CASSLVMRTSSETQYF
-	-	TRBV2	TRBJ2-7	TGTGCCAGCAGTGTACAGGGCTCCTACGAGCAGTACTTC	CASSVQGSYEQYF
-	-	TRBV6-5	TRBJ1-2	TGTGCCAGCACCTCCCAGGGGAATCGCTATGGCTACACCTTC	CASTSQGNRYGYTF
-	TRBD1	TRBV5-6	TRBJ1-1	TGTGCCAGCAGCTTCCGGACAGGGGGCCGGAACACTGAAGCTTTCTTT	CASSFRTGGRNTEAFF
-	-	TRBV27	TRBJ2-7	TGTGCCAGCAGTCCCTCCCCCTACGAGCAGTACTTC	CASSPSPYEQYF
-	-	TRBV18	TRBJ1-4	TGTGCCAGCTCACCGCGGGGGTCTCCTGCAACTAATGAAAAACTGTTTTTT	CASSPRGSPATNEKLFF
-	TRBD1	TRBV24-1	TRBJ2-2	TGTGCCACCCGGGGACAGGGGGGAAGGTCGAACACCGGGGAGCTGTTTTTT	CATRGQGGRSNTGELFF
-	TRBD1	TRBV2	TRBJ1-4	TGTGCCAGCTACGGAGGACAGGGCCGGAATGAAAAACTGTTTTTT	CASYGGQGRNEKLFF
many	TRBD1	TRBV19	TRBJ2-1	TGTGCCAGTAAGTCACAGGGGACGGTGGGTAATGAGCAGTTCTTC	CASKSQGTVGNEQFF
-	TRBD1	TRBV24-1	TRBJ2-2	TGTGCCACCAGTGACCTCGGGACAGGGAAAGGGAACACCGGGGAGCTGTTTTTT	CATSDLGTGKGNTGELFF
-	-	TRBV28	TRBJ2-7	TGTGCCAGCAGCCCCTCAGGGACCTACGAGCAGTACTTC	CASSPSGTYEQYF
-	TRBD1	TRBV7-9	TRBJ1-4	TGTGCCAGCAGCGGATACAGGGGGAGGGCTAATGAAAAACTGTTTTTT	CASSGYRGRANEKLFF
-	-	TRBV3-1/TRBV3-2	TRBJ2-4	TGTGCCAGCAGCCCCCCTAGTTTAAACATTCAGTACTTC	CASSPPSLNIQYF
once	-	TRBV7-8	TRBJ1-2	TGTGCCAGCAGCTTAGAGGGGACAAGTGGCTACACCTTC	CASSLEGTSGYTF
-	-	TRBV5-5	TRBJ2-7	TGTGCCAGCAGCCTCGTGGCAGGCGCCGAGCAGTACTTC	CASSLVAGAEQYF
-	-	TRBV6-5	TRBJ1-2	TGTGCCAGCAGCCGCCCGGGCGGGATCTATGGCTACACCTTC	CASSRPGGIYGYTF
-	-	TRBV2	TRBJ2-7	TGTGCCAGCAGTGAGGGGGACACCCGGTCCACCGAGCAGTACTTC	CASSEGDTRSTEQYF
-	TRBD1	TRBV28	TRBJ1-1	TGTGCCAGCAGTTTCCCACGGGACAGGGTATTAGGCACTGAAGCTTTCTTT	CASSFPRDRVLGTEAFF
-	TRBD1	TRBV7-2	TRBJ2-2	TGTGCCAGCAGCTTGGACAGGGGGCACACCGGGGAGCTGTTTTTT	CASSLDRGHTGELFF
-	TRBD2	TRBV6-2/TRBV6-3	TRBJ2-1	TGTGCCAGCAGTTTAGCGGGGGGAGGGTACAATGAGCAGTTCTTC	CASSLAGGGYNEQFF
few	-	TRBV30	TRBJ1-1	TGTGCCTGGAGCGACGGAGTGAACACTGAAGCTTTCTTT	CAWSDGVNTEAFF
-	TRBD2	TRBV12-5	TRBJ2-7	TGTGCTAGTTGTCCACTGACTAGCGGGATGAGGGTCTACGAGCAGTACTTC	CASCPLTSGMRVYEQYF
few	-	TRBV9	TRBJ1-2	TGTGCCAGCAGCGTACAGGGCCAGGGCTACACCTTC	CASSVQGQGYTF
-	-	TRBV14	TRBJ2-2	TGTGCCAGCAGCCAAGATCGGCGGGCGCGTGGCACCGGGGAGCTGTTTTTT	CASSQDRRARGTGELFF
once	TRBD2	TRBV7-8	TRBJ2-7	TGTGCCAGCAGCTTGACTAGCGGGGGTCTAGGCGAGCAGTACTTC	CASSLTSGGLGEQYF
few	-	TRBV14	TRBJ2-1	TGTGCCAGCAGCCATCTTTCAGGGCGAATGCAGCAGTTCTTC	CASSHLSGRMQQFF
-	-	TRBV18	TRBJ2-7	TGTGCCAGCTCACCCAGGGTTTACGAGCAGTACTTC	CASSPRVYEQYF
-	-	TRBV3-1/TRBV3-2	TRBJ1-2	TGTGCCAGCAGCCCAACGACCTGGGGGGGTGGCTACACCTTC	CASSPTTWGGGYTF
-	-	TRBV10-2	TRBJ1-5	TGCGCCAGCAGTGAGTCGGACAGAAATCAGCCCCAGCATTTT	CASSESDRNQPQHF
-	TRBD2	TRBV5-8	TRBJ2-4	TGTGCCAGCAGCTTGGGCGGGAGAGGAAACATTCAGTACTTC	CASSLGGRGNIQYF